This T cell receptor beta chain was obtained from a study of molecular identifiers for immune sequencing clone quantification. TCRdb recomputed calls from the PCR reads with MiXCR, one row per CDR3 protein. The sample has some 100,000 distinct CDR3 sequences, 15% to 20% seen once; the top ten hold 0.85%. Findings and caveats of the study: It was shown that clones above 20 RNA copies held over 97% of effector molecules, but under 1% in naive cells. Identical TCR molecules can share a barcode, and this sharing could underestimate highly expanded clone sizes.

The sample holds many counts of this clonotype. Antigen specificity is unknown. The CDR3 covers 17 residues. Germline values: CDR1 LGHDT, CDR2 YNNKEL (reference sequence). V gave up 1 base and J gave up 7 bases, with 20 bases separating them. Sequenced: naive CD8+ T cells from blood, with Jurkat cell RNA spiked in. This sample's subset: FACS-sorted CD8+CD4-CCR7+CD45RA+ naive T cells. The receptor comes from a human donor in good health. Some libraries in this study had Jurkat cell RNA spiked in. J is TRBJ1-5 and V is TRBV3-1, with D tentatively TRBD1 (5 bases). The CDR3 DNA reads as TGTGCCAGCAGCCAAGGTCGGGGGGGGGGGTTGCCGCAGCCCCAGCATTTT. Residues: CASSQGRGGGLPQPQHF.